The 4 T cell receptor beta chains below were found in one sample sequenced in a study of cytomegalovirus exposure and HLA in healthy donors. The repertoire was sequenced with immunoSEQ multiplex PCR; TCRdb's copy has only in-frame clones and lacks some. The data hold under 250,000 clones, with approximately 90% observed a single time. The sequenced material came from PBMCs. These receptors were taken from a woman younger than 30 in good health and CMV-seronegative.

V gene TRBV30 combines with J gene TRBJ2-5; 12 bases match TRBD1. The CDR3 has 15 residues. V lost 3 bases, J lost 5 bases, and 7 bases stayed unmatched. CDR1 is GTSNPN and CDR2 is SVGIG in the germline V gene (reference sequence). CDR3 sequence reads: CAWSTGQGAWETQYF. The CDR3 DNA follows: TGTGCCTGGAGCACGGGACAGGGGGCGTGGGAGACCCAGTACTTC. Supplemented by reference TRBV30 and TRBJ2-5, the full variable domain reads SQTIHQWPATLVQPVGSPLSLECTVEGTSNPNLYWYRQAAGRGLQLLFYSVGIGQISSEVPQNLSASRPQDRQFILSSKKLLLSDSGFYLCAWSTGQGAWETQYFGPGTRLLVL.

The CDR3 DNA reads TGTGCCAGCAGCAGGCGGGACAGGGACAAGGACACTGAAGCTTTCTTT. Residues: CASSRRDRDKDTEAFF. This rearrangement joins TRBV11-3 to TRBJ1-1; 9 bases match TRBD1. The junction had 10 bases not matched to a gene; V was cut back by 5 bases and J by 3 bases. CDR3 length equals 16 residues. In germline, CDR1 is SGHNT, CDR2 YENEEA.

This chain links TRBV6-1 with TRBJ1-1, with no clear D. There are 13 residues in the CDR3. Trimming left V 2 bases short and J 0 bases short, with 4 bases between. CDR1 and CDR2 from the germline V gene are MNHNS and SASEGT. CDR3 in DNA: TGTGCCAGCAGTGAACTCTTGAACACTGAAGCTTTCTTT. This gives the protein CASSELLNTEAFF.

The chain uses TRBV9 and TRBJ1-1, with D unclear. The CDR3 loop spans 14 amino acids. The ends were cut back, 0 bases at V and 0 bases at J, with 6 bases in the middle. CDR1 is SGDLS and CDR2 is YYNGEE in the germline V gene. The CDR3 spells CASSVVSVNTEAFF. DNA of the CDR3: TGTGCCAGCAGCGTAGTGTCTGTGAACACTGAAGCTTTCTTT.